One sample yielded the 12 T cell receptor beta chains listed below, sequenced in a study of a mutant IDH1 vaccine in newly diagnosed glioma. Time point given: week 47, end of study. A single vaccine dose contained 300 ug of mutant IDH1 20-mer peptide, and topical imiquimod was used with it. No antigens are known for them. The protocol was immunoSEQ multiplex PCR, while the TCRdb copy is restricted to in-frame clones and leaves out a portion. The sample shows about 94,000 clones, over 85% of them seen only once. The starting material was PBMCs, obtained from a glioma patient whose treatment included an IDH1 peptide vaccine. The receptors come from a woman in her 50s with glioma.

The chain is built from TRBV2 and TRBJ1-5, with D unclear. CDR1 SNHLY and CDR2 FYNNEI come from the germline V gene. The V end lost 3 bases, the J end lost 1 base, and 10 bases lay between the germline ends. The CDR3 has 15 amino acids. Here the CDR3 DNA reads TGTGCCAGCAGTGAGTGGAGGGCGAGCAATCAGCCCCAGCATTTT. Amino acid sequence: CASSEWRASNQPQHF. Full variable domain (outside the CDR3, taken from reference TRBV2 and TRBJ1-5): EPEVTQTPSHQVTQMGQEVILRCVPISNHLYFYWYRQILGQKVEFLVSFYNNEISEKSEIFDDQFSVERPDGSNFTLKIRSTKLEDSAMYFCASSEWRASNQPQHFGDGTRLSIL.

V is TRBV6-1 and J is TRBJ1-5; D uncertain. The CDR3 has 13 amino acids. The germline V gene has CDR1 MNHNS and CDR2 SASEGT. Trimming pared 1 base from V and 3 bases from J, leaving 4 bases between. In nucleotides, the CDR3 is TGTGCCAGCAGTGAAGGTTTCAATCAGCCCCAGCATTTT. It encodes CASSEGFNQPQHF.

V gene TRBV6-4 combines with J gene TRBJ2-3, with D perhaps matching TRBD2 (6 bases). Germline lookup yields CDR1 MRHNA and CDR2 SNTAGT. CDR3 length equals 14 residues. V shed 4 bases and J shed 0 bases, with 8 bases lying between them. CDR3 amino acids: CASSASVSTDTQYF. The CDR3 DNA reads TGTGCCAGCAGTGCTAGCGTGAGCACAGATACGCAGTATTTT.

This chain connects TRBV6-5 to TRBJ2-7; TRBD1 is a possible D gene (5 bases). From germline, CDR1 is MNHEY and CDR2 SVGAGI. The CDR3 is 14 residues long. Trimming left V 4 bases short and J 2 bases short, with 12 bases between. CDR3 protein: CASSSGLRPYEQYF. The CDR3 region has the DNA TGTGCCAGCAGTTCAGGGTTACGGCCCTACGAGCAGTACTTC.

This sequence joins TRBV5-8 and TRBJ1-2, with D unresolved. The CDR3 covers 13 residues. Trimming pared 6 bases from V and 3 bases from J, leaving 12 bases between. Germline V gene data show CDR1 as SGHTS and CDR2 as YDEGEE. The CDR3 sequence is CASILDRYYGYTF. As DNA, the CDR3 is TGTGCCAGCATTCTGGACCGCTACTATGGCTACACCTTC.

The V gene is TRBV29-1, the J gene TRBJ1-3, with D uncertain. CDR1 and CDR2 (germline): SQVTM, ANQGSEA. The CDR3 runs to 11 residues. The V end was cut by 6 bases, the J end by 4 bases, with 7 bases between. The CDR3 sequence: CSVLVGNTIYF. The CDR3 nucleotides read TGCAGCGTCCTGGTCGGAAACACCATATATTTT.

A few counts support this clone. The chain is built from TRBV14 and TRBJ1-6; D might be TRBD1 (6 bases). The V and J ends lost 1 base and 4 bases respectively, with 14 bases between them. The CDR3 runs to 17 residues. Germline V gene data show CDR1 as SGHDN and CDR2 as FVKESK. CDR3 bases: TGTGCCAGCAGCCAAGTTTCAGGGGCAACTTATAATTCACCCCTCCACTTT. Translating gives CASSQVSGATYNSPLHF.

This clone was counted once. The genes are TRBV19 and TRBJ2-7; TRBD2 matches 7 bases. V lost 3 bases to trimming and J lost 4 bases; unmatched junction nucleotides: 9. Per germline, CDR1 LNHDA and CDR2 SQIVND (reference sequence). The CDR3 length is 15 residues. In nucleotides, the CDR3 is TGTGCCAGTAGTATGGGGCTAGCGGAGACTTACGAGCAGTACTTC. It codes for CASSMGLAETYEQYF.

V and J are TRBV10-1 and TRBJ2-7; D is possibly TRBD1 or TRBD2 (6 bases each). V was trimmed by 5 bases and J by 6 bases, leaving 14 bases between them. This CDR3 region has 13 residues. Germline assignment: CDR1 WNHNN and CDR2 SYGVQD (reference sequence). CDR3 region: CASSPGGSGEQYF. CDR3 DNA: TGCGCCAGCAGTCCCGGGGGCAGCGGCGAGCAGTACTTC.

This rearrangement joins TRBV27 to TRBJ2-7; D perhaps matches TRBD2 (5 bases). The CDR3 extends over 14 amino acids. The V gene lost 2 bases and the J gene lost 1 base, with 9 bases spanning the gap. The germline V gene encodes CDR1 MNHEY and CDR2 SMNVEV (reference sequence). CDR3 region: CASSLGGPSYEQYF. For the CDR3, the DNA is TGTGCCAGCAGTTTAGGCGGGCCATCCTACGAGCAGTACTTC.

The CDR3 here is CAWVAGGDIRQYF. The CDR3 nucleotides are TGTGCCTGGGTAGCGGGAGGGGACATTCGGCAGTACTTC. The V call is TRBV30, the J call TRBJ2-7, with TRBD2 identical over 11 bases. The CDR3 loop spans 13 amino acids. V lost 5 bases and J lost 9; bases outside the gene matches: 9. Germline lookup yields CDR1 GTSNPN and CDR2 SVGIG (reference sequence).

This chain uses TRBV27 with TRBJ2-1, with 9 bases matching TRBD2. The CDR3 has 17 residues. Germline CDR1 MNHEY, CDR2 SMNVEV (reference sequence). J gave up 3 bases and V 3 bases, and 9 bases lay outside the gene matches. The CDR3 sequence is CASSLISSGKIYNEQFF. The DNA of the CDR3 is TGTGCCAGCAGTTTGATCTCTAGCGGGAAGATCTACAATGAGCAGTTCTTC.